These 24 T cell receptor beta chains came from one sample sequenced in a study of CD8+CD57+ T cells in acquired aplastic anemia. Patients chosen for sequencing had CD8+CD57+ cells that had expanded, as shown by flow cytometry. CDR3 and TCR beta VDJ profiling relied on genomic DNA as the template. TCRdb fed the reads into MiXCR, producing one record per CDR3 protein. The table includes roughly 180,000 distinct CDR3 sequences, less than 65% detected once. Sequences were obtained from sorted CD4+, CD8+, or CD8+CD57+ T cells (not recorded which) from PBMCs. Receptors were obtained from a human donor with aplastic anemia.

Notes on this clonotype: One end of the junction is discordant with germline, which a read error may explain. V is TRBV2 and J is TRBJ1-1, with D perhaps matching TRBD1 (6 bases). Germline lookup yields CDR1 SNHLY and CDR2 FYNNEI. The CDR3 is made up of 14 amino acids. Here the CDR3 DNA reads TGTGCAAGCATGAGGGGTAGGGGGAGTACTGAAGCTTTCTTT. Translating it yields CASMRGRGSTEAFF.

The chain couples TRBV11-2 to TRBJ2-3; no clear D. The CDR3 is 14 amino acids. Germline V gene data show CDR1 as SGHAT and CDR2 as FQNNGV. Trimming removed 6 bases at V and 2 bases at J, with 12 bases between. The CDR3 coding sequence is TGTGCCAGCAGTTTCTCCATTTCCACAGATACGCAGTATTTT. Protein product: CASSFSISTDTQYF.

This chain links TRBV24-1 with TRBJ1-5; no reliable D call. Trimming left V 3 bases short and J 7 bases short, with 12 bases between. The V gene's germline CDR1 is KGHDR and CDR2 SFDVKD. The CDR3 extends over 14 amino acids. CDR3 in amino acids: CATSDPSGLQPQHF. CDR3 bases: TGTGCCACCAGTGATCCCTCCGGTTTGCAGCCCCAGCATTTT.

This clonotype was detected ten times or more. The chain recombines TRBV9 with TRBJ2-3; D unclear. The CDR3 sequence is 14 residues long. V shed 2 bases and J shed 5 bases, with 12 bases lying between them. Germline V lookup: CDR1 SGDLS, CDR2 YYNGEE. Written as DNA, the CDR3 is TGTGCCAGCAGCGTCCCAGGTGAAGGAGATACGCAGTATTTT. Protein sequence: CASSVPGEGDTQYF.

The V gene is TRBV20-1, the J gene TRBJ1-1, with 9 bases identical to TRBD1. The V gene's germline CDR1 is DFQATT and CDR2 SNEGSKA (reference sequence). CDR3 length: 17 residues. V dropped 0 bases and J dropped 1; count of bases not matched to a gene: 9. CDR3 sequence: CSARDPLQGARNTEAFF. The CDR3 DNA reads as TGCAGTGCTAGAGACCCGTTACAGGGGGCGAGGAACACTGAAGCTTTCTTT.

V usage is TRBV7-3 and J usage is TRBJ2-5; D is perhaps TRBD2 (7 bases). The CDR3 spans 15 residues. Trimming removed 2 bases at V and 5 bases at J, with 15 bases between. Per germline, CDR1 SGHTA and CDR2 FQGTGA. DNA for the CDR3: TGTGCCAGCAGCTTATATGGCGGGGGCGAGGAGACCCAGTACTTC. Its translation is CASSLYGGGEETQYF.

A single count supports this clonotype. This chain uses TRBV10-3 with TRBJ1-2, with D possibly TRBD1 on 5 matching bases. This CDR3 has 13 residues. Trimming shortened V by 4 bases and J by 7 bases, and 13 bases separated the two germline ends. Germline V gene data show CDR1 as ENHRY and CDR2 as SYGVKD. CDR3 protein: CAISVETGGGYTF. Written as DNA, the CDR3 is TGTGCCATCAGTGTGGAAACCGGGGGTGGCTACACCTTC.

The CDR3 protein is CASREWTRDNEQFF. CDR3 nucleotide sequence: TGCGCCAGCAGAGAATGGACTAGAGACAATGAGCAGTTCTTC. This chain links TRBV5-1 with TRBJ2-1; TRBD2 matches 7 bases. The germline CDR1 and CDR2 sequences are SGHRS and YFSETQ. This CDR3 has 14 amino acids. Germline trimming cut 5 bases from V and 5 bases from J; bases unmatched to any gene: 7.

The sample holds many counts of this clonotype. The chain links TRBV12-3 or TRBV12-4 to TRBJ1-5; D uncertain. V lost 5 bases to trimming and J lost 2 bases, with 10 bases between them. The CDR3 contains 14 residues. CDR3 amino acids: CASSLRTGNQPQHF. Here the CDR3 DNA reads TGTGCCAGCAGTCTCCGGACGGGCAATCAGCCCCAGCATTTT.

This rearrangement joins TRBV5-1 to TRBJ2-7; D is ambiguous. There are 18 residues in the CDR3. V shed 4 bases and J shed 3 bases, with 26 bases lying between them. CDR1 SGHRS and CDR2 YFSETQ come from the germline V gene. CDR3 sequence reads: CASSLRFPPSGPDYEQYF. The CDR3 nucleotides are TGCGCCAGCAGCCTGAGGTTTCCACCTTCCGGACCCGACTACGAGCAGTACTTC.

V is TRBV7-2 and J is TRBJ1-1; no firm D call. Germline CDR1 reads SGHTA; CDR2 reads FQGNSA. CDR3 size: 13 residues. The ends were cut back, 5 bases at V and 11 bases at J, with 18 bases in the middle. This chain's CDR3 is CASSPTFWDVAFF. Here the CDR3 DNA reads TGTGCCAGCAGCCCCACTTTTTGGGATGTGGCTTTCTTT.

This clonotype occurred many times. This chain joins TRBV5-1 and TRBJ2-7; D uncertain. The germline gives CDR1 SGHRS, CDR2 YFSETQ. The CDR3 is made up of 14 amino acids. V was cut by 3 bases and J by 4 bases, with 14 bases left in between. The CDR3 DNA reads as TGCGCCAGCAGCTGGACCTCGGACGGTTACGAGCAGTACTTC. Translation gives CASSWTSDGYEQYF.

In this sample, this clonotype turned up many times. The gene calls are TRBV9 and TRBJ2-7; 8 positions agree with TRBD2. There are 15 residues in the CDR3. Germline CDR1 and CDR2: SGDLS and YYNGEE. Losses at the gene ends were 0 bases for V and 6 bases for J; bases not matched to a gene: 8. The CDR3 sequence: CASSVGRAGEGEQYF. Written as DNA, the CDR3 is TGTGCCAGCAGCGTAGGTAGAGCGGGGGAAGGCGAGCAGTACTTC.

This chain's CDR3 is CASSEGPQGNNEQFF. CDR3 DNA: TGTGCCAGCAGTGAAGGCCCACAGGGGAACAATGAGCAGTTCTTC. This chain uses TRBV2 with TRBJ2-1; 7 nucleotides agree with TRBD1. Germline CDR1 and CDR2: SNHLY and FYNNEI. The CDR3 loop spans 15 amino acids. V lost 1 base to trimming and J lost 5 bases; unmatched junction nucleotides: 5.

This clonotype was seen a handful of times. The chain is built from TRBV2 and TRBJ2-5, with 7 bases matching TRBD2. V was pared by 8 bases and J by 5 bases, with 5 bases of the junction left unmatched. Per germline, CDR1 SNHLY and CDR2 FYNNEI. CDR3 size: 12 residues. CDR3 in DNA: TGTGCCAGCGCGGGAGAGGGTGAGACCCAGTACTTC. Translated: CASAGEGETQYF.

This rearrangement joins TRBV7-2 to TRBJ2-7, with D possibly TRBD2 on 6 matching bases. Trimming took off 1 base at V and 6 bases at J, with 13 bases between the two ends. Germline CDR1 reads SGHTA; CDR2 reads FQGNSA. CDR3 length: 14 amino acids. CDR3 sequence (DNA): TGTGCCAGCAGCTTAGAGGCGTGGCGGGGCGAGCAGTACTTC. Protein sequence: CASSLEAWRGEQYF.

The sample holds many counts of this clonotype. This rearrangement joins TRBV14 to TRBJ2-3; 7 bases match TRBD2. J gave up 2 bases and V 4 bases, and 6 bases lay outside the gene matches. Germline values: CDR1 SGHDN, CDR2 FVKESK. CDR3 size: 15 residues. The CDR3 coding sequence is TGTGCCAGCAGCCTCCGGGACTACCCCACAGATACGCAGTATTTT. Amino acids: CASSLRDYPTDTQYF.

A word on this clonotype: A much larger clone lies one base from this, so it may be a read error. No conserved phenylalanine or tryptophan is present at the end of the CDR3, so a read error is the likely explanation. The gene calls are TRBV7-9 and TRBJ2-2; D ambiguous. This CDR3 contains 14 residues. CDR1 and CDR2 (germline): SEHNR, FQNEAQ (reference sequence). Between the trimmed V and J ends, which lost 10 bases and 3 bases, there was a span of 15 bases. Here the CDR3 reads CATQLRWDTGELFL. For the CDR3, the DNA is TGTGCCACCCAACTTAGATGGGACACCGGGGAGCTGTTTCTT.

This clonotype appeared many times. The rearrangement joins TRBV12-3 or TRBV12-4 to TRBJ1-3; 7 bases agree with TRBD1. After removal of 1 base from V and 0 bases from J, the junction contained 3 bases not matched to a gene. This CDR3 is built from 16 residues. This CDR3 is CASSLGGQTSGNTIYF. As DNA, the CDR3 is TGTGCCAGCAGTTTAGGGGGACAGACCTCTGGAAACACCATATATTTT.

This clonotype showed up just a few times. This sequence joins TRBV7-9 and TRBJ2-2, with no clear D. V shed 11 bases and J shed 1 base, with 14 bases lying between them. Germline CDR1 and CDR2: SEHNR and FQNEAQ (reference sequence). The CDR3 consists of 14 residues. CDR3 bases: TGTGCCGTCGACCCCCCGGGGAACACCGGGGAGCTGTTTTTT. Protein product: CAVDPPGNTGELFF.

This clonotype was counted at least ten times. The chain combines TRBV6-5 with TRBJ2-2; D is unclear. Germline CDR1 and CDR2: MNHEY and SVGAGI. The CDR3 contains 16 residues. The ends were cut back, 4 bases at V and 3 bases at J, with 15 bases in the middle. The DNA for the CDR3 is TGTGCCAGCAGTTTTCTCTCGACGGGTCACACCGGGGAGCTGTTTTTT. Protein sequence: CASSFLSTGHTGELFF.

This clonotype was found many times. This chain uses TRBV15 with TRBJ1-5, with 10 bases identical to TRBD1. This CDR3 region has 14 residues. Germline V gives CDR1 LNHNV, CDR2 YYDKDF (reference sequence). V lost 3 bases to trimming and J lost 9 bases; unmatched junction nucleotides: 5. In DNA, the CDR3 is TGTGCCACCAGCAGGAGACAGGGGGCGACGCCCCAGCATTTT. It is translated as CATSRRQGATPQHF. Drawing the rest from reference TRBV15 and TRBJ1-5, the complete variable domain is DAMVIQNPRYQVTQFGKPVTLSCSQTLNHNVMYWYQQKSSQAPKLLFHYYDKDFNNEADTPDNFQSRRPNTSFCFLDIRSPGLGDTAMYLCATSRRQGATPQHFGDGTRLSIL.

In DNA, the CDR3 is TGTGCCGCCACTAGCGGGGGGGGTGCTCTCGAGCAGTACTTC. Its protein product is CAATSGGGALEQYF. The chain recombines TRBV6-1 with TRBJ2-7, with 13 bases aligning to TRBD2. The CDR3 consists of 14 residues. After removal of 11 bases from V and 6 bases from J, the junction contained 10 bases not matched to a gene. Germline CDR1 is MNHNS and CDR2 is SASEGT.

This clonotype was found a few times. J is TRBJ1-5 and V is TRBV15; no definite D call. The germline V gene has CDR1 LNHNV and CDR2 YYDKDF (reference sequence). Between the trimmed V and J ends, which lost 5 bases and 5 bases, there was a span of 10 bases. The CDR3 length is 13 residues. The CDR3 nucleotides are TGTGCCACCAGCTCCGGAAGGGATCAGCCCCAGCATTTT. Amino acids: CATSSGRDQPQHF.